This T cell receptor beta chain was sequenced for a study of technical replicates of blood from a handful of donors. V lost 0 bases to trimming and J lost 0 bases, with 9 bases between them. The CDR3 is 15 amino acids. Per the germline V gene, CDR1 is SEHNR and CDR2 is FQNEAQ (reference sequence). The protocol was immunoSEQ multiplex PCR, while the TCRdb copy is restricted to in-frame clones and leaves out a portion. The data show about 100,000 clones, 90% to 95% seen once. J is TRBJ2-7 and V is TRBV7-9; D gene unclear. The sequence was obtained from a human donor in good health. The source material was T cells isolated from PBMCs. The CDR3 sequence is CASSLAVAFSYEQYF. The CDR3, as DNA: TGTGCCAGCAGCTTAGCCGTAGCCTTCTCCTACGAGCAGTACTTC. The full variable domain, its missing parts supplied by reference TRBV7-9 and TRBJ2-7, is DTGVSQNPRHKITKRGQNVTFRCDPISEHNRLYWYRQTLGQGPEFLTYFQNEAQLEKSRLLSDRFSAERPKGSFSTLEIQRTEQGDSAMYLCASSLAVAFSYEQYFGPGTRLTVT.